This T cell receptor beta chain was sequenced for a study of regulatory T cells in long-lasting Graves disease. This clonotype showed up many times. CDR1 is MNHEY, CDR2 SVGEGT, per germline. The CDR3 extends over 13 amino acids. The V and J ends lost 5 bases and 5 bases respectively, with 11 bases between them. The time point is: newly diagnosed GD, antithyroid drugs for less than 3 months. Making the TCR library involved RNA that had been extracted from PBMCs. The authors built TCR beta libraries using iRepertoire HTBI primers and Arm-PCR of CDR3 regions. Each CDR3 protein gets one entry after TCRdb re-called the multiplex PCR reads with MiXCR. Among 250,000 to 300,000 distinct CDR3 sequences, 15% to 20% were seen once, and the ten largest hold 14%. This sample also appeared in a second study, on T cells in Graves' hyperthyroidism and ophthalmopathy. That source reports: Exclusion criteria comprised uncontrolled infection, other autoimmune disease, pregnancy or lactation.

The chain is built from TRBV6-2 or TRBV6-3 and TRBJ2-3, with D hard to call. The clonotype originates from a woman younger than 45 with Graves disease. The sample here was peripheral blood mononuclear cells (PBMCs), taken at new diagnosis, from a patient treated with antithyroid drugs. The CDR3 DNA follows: TGTGCCAGCAGTCCGACCGGGCTAGATACGCAGTATTTT. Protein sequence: CASSPTGLDTQYF.